This entry features one T cell receptor beta chain sequence. The data originate from a study of cytomegalovirus exposure and HLA in healthy donors. The PCR ran on 60 Vbeta and 13 Jbeta primers. Method: immunoSEQ multiplex PCR; TCRdb's copy keeps in-frame clones and lacks some. The top ten clones hold under 2% of a sample with hundreds of thousands of clones, roughly 70% of them seen once. The CDR3 contains 13 residues. CDR1 and CDR2 (germline): MNHNS, SASEGT. V was cut by 6 bases and J by 0 bases, with 8 bases left in between. This clonotype was obtained from a woman aged 25 to 39 in good health and CMV-seronegative. The sample taken for sequencing was PBMCs. V is TRBV6-1 and J is TRBJ1-1; no definite D call. CDR3 DNA: TGTGCCAGCAGGGCCGGAGTGAACACTGAAGCTTTCTTT. Its protein product is CASRAGVNTEAFF.